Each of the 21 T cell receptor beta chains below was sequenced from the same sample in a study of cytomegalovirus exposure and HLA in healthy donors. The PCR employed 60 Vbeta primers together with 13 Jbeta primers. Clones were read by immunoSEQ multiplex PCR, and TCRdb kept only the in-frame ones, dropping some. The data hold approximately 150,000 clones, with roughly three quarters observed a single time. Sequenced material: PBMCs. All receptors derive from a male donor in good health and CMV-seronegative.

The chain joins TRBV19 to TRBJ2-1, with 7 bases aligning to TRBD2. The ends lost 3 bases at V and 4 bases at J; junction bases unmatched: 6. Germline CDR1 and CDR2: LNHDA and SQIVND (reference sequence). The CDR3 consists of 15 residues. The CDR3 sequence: CASSMGAGLYNEQFF. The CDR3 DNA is TGTGCCAGTAGTATGGGAGCGGGATTGTACAATGAGCAGTTCTTC.

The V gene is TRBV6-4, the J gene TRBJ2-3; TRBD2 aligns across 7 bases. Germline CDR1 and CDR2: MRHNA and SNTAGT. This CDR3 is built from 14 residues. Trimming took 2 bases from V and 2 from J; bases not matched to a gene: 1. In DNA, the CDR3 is TGTGCCAGCAGTGACCGGGGGGACACAGATACGCAGTATTTT. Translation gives CASSDRGDTDTQYF.

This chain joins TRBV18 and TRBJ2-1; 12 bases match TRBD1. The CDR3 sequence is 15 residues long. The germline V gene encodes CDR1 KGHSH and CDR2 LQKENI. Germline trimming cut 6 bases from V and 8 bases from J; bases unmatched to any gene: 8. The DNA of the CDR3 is TGTGCCAGCTCTCTCTGGGACAGGGGGCGCGATGAGCAGTTCTTC. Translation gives CASSLWDRGRDEQFF.

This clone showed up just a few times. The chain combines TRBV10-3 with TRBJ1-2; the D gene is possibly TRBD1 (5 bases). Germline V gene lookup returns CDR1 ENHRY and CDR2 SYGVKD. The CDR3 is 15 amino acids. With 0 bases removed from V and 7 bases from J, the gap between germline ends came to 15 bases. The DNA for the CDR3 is TGTGCCATCAGTGAGTCATTAGGGGCGATTCGTGGCTACACCTTC. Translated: CAISESLGAIRGYTF.

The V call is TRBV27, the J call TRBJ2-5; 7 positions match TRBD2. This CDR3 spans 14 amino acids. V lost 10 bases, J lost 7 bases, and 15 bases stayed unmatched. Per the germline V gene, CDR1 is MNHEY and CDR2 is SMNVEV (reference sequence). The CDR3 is CATEGAGTGGTQYF. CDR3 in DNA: TGTGCCACTGAGGGAGCGGGAACGGGAGGGACCCAGTACTTC.

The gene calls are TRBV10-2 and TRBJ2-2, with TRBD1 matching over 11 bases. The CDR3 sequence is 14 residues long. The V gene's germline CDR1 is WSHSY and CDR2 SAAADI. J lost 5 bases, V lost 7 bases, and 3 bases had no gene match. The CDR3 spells CASKGQGGTGELFF. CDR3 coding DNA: TGCGCCAGCAAGGGACAGGGGGGAACCGGGGAGCTGTTTTTT.

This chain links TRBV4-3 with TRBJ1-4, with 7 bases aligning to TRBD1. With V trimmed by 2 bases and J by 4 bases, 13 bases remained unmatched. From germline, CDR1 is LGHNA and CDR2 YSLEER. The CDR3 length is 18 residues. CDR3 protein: CASSQSGLQGTINEKLFF. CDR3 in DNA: TGCGCCAGCAGCCAATCGGGGTTACAGGGGACCATTAATGAAAAACTGTTTTTT.

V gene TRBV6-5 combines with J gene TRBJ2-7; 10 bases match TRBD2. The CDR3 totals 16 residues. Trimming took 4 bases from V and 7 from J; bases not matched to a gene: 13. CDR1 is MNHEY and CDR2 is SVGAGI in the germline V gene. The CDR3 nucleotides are TGTGCCAGCAGTTCCTCGGGGGCTAGCGGGAGTCGGGAGCAGTACTTC. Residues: CASSSSGASGSREQYF.

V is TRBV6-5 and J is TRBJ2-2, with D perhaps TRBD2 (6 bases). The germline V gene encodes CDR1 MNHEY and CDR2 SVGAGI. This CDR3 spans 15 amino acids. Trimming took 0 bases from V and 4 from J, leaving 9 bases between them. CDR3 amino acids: CASSYSMGGTGELFF. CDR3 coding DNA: TGTGCCAGCAGTTACTCGATGGGGGGCACCGGGGAGCTGTTTTTT.

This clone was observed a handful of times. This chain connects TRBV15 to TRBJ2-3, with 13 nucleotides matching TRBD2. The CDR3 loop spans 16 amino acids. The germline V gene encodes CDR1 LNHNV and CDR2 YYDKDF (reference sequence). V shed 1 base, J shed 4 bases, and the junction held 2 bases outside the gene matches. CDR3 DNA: TGTGCCACCAGCAGAGGAACTAGCGGGGGGGCAGATACGCAGTATTTT. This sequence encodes CATSRGTSGGADTQYF. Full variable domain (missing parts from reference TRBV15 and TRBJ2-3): DAMVIQNPRYQVTQFGKPVTLSCSQTLNHNVMYWYQQKSSQAPKLLFHYYDKDFNNEADTPDNFQSRRPNTSFCFLDIRSPGLGDTAMYLCATSRGTSGGADTQYFGPGTRLTVL.

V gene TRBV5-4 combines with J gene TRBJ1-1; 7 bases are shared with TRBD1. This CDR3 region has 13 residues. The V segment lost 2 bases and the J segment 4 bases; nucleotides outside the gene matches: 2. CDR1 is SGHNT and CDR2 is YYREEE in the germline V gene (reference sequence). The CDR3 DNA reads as TGTGCCAGCAGCTTAGACAGGGCCACTGAAGCTTTCTTT. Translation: CASSLDRATEAFF.

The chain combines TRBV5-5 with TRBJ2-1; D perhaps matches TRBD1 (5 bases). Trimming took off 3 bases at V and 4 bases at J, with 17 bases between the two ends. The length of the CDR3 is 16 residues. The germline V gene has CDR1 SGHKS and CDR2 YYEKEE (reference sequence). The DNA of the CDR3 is TGTGCCAGCAGCTCGGCTGGGGCGGCGCAATACAATGAGCAGTTCTTC. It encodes CASSSAGAAQYNEQFF.

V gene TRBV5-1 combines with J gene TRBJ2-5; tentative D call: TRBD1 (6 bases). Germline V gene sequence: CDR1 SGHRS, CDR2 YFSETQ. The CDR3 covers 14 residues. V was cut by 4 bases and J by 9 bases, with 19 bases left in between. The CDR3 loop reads CASSLRQDPSPQYF. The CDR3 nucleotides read TGCGCCAGCAGCCTTAGACAGGACCCGAGTCCCCAGTACTTC. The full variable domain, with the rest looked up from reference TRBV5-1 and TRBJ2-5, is KAGVTQTPRYLIKTRGQQVTLSCSPISGHRSVSWYQQTPGQGLQFLFEYFSETQRNKGNFPGRFSGRQFSNSRSEMNVSTLELGDSALYLCASSLRQDPSPQYFGPGTRLLVL.

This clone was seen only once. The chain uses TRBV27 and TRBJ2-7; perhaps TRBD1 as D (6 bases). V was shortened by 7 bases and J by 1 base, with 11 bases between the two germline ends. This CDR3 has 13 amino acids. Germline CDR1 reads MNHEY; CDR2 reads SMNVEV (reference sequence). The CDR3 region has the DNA TGTGCCAGCACCCAGACAGGATCCTACGAGCAGTACTTC. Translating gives CASTQTGSYEQYF.

The CDR3, as DNA: TGCGCCAGCAGTCCCGGGACAACGAACACTGAAGCTTTCTTT. This gives the protein CASSPGTTNTEAFF. This rearrangement joins TRBV23-1 to TRBJ1-1, with D tentatively TRBD1 (6 bases). TRBV23-1 is noted as an ORF with a role that remains uncertain. Trimming stripped 4 bases from V and 1 base from J, with 10 bases between. The CDR3 contains 14 residues.

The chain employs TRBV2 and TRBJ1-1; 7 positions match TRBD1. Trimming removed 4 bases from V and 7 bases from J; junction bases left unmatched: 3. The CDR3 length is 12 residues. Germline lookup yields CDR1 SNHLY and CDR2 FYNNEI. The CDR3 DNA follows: TGTGCCAGCAGTGTAGGGGGCTTTGAAGCTTTCTTT. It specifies CASSVGGFEAFF.

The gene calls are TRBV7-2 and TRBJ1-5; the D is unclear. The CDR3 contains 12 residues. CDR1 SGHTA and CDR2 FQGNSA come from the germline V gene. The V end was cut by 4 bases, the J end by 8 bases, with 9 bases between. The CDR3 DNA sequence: TGTGCCAGCAGCTCCCCCCCGGAGCCCCAGCATTTT. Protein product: CASSSPPEPQHF.

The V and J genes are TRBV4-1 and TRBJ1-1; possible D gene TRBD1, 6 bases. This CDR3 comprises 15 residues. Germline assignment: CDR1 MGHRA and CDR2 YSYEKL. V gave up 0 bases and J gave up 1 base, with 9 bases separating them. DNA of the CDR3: TGCGCCAGCAGCCAAGATCGACAGGAGAACACTGAAGCTTTCTTT. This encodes CASSQDRQENTEAFF.

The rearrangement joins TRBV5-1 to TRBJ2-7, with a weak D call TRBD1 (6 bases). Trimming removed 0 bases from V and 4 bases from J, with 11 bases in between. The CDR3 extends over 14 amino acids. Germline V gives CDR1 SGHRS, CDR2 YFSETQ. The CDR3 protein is CASSLVTGDYEQYF. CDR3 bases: TGCGCCAGCAGCTTGGTGACAGGAGATTACGAGCAGTACTTC.

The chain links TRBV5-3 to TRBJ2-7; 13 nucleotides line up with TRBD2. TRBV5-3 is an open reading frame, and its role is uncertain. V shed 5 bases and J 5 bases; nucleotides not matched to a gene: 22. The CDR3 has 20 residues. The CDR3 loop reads CARRSRRSCTSGRAENEQYF. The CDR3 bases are TGTGCCAGAAGGTCCCGGCGGTCCTGTACTAGCGGGAGGGCCGAGAACGAGCAGTACTTC.

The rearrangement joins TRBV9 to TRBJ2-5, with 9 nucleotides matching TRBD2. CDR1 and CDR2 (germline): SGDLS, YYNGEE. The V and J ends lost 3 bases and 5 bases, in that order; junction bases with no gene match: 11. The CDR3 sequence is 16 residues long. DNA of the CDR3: TGTGCCAGCAGCGCGACTAGCGGACTGGGGGGGGAGACCCAGTACTTC. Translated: CASSATSGLGGETQYF.